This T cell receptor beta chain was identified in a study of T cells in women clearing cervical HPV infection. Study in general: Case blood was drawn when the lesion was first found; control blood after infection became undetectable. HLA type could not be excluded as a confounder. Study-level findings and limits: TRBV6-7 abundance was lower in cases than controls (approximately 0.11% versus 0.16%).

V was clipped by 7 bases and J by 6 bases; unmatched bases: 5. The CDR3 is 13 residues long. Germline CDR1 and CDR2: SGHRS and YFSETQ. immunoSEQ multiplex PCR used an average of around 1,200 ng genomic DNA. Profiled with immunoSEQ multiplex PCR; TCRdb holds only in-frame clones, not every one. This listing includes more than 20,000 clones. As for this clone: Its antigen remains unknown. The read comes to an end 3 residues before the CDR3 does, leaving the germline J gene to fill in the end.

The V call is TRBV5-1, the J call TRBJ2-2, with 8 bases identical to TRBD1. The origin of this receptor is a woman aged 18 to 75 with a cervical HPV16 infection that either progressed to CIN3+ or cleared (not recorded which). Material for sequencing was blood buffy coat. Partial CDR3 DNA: TGCGCCAGCGGCTGGACAGGGCCCGGGGAG. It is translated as CASGWTGPGE. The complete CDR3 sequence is CASGWTGPGELFF. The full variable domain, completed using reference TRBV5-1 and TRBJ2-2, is KAGVTQTPRYLIKTRGQQVTLSCSPISGHRSVSWYQQTPGQGLQFLFEYFSETQRNKGNFPGRFSGRQFSNSRSEMNVSTLELGDSALYLCASGWTGPGELFFGEGSRLTVL.